This is a list of T cell receptor beta chains from one sample in a study of cytomegalovirus exposure and HLA in healthy donors. TCRdb's copy holds only in-frame clones and misses some; the assay was immunoSEQ multiplex PCR. The data contain over 150,000 clones, 60% to 75% of them singletons. Input material: PBMCs. These receptors were obtained from a man aged 18 to 29 in good health and CMV-seronegative. Both conserved end residues are part of each CDR3. D genes are given only for firm matches. For some rows the clone size is stated as once, few or many, or as a class when expanded; others skip it.

size: -
V: TRBV2
D: -
J: TRBJ1-3
length: 15
DNA: TGTGCCAGCAGTGTCCGACTGATCTCTGGAAACACCATATATTTT
CDR3: CASSVRLISGNTIYF

size: -
V: TRBV6-5
D: -
J: TRBJ2-5
length: 16
DNA: TGTGCCAGCAGTTACTCTGGGTGGGCAGGCCAAGAGACCCAGTACTTC
CDR3: CASSYSGWAGQETQYF

size: -
V: TRBV18
D: -
J: TRBJ1-3
length: 15
DNA: TGTGCCAGCTCACCAGACGGGAGCTCTGGAAACACCATATATTTT
CDR3: CASSPDGSSGNTIYF

size: -
V: TRBV5-1
D: TRBD1
J: TRBJ2-1
length: 15
DNA: TGCGCCAGCAGCCCCGGGACAGGGGTTTTCAATGAGCAGTTCTTC
CDR3: CASSPGTGVFNEQFF

size: few
V: TRBV28
D: -
J: TRBJ1-6
length: 14
DNA: TGTGCCAGCAGTACCGCGGGGGAATTCACACCCCTCCACTTT
CDR3: CASSTAGEFTPLHF

size: -
V: TRBV10-3
D: TRBD1
J: TRBJ1-3
length: 15
DNA: TGTGCCATCAGCCAGGGACAGAACTCTGGAAACACCATATATTTT
CDR3: CAISQGQNSGNTIYF

size: -
V: TRBV6-5
D: -
J: TRBJ2-7
length: 14
DNA: TGTGCCAGCAGTTACGCTGAGGGATTCGACGAGCAGTACTTC
CDR3: CASSYAEGFDEQYF

size: few
V: TRBV2
D: TRBD1
J: TRBJ2-7
length: 15
DNA: TGTGCCAGCAGTTTGTGGGGACAGGGGGCCGGGGAGCAGTACTTC
CDR3: CASSLWGQGAGEQYF

size: once
V: TRBV2
D: -
J: TRBJ1-5
length: 17
DNA: TGTGCCAGCAGTGACCGCCAACGTGGGCCAGACAATCAGCCCCAGCATTTT
CDR3: CASSDRQRGPDNQPQHF

size: -
V: TRBV10-2
D: TRBD1
J: TRBJ1-4
length: 15
DNA: TGCGCCAGCAGTGGCCCGGGACAGGTCTCTGAAAAACTGTTTTTT
CDR3: CASSGPGQVSEKLFF

size: -
V: TRBV19
D: TRBD1
J: TRBJ2-7
length: 15
DNA: TGTGCCAGTAAATGGGGACAGGGTTACTCCTACGAGCAGTACTTC
CDR3: CASKWGQGYSYEQYF

size: -
V: TRBV7-9
D: TRBD1
J: TRBJ1-1
length: 14
DNA: TGTGCCAGCAGCTCAACAACAGGGGACACTGAAGCTTTCTTT
CDR3: CASSSTTGDTEAFF

size: -
V: TRBV5-1
D: TRBD2
J: TRBJ2-3
length: 15
DNA: TGCGCCAGCAGCTTCGGTGGGGGGGGTGCAGATACGCAGTATTTT
CDR3: CASSFGGGGADTQYF

size: once
V: TRBV28
D: -
J: TRBJ2-7
length: 13
DNA: TGTGCCAGCAGTTTATCCACGGGGGTTGAGCAGTACTTC
CDR3: CASSLSTGVEQYF

size: -
V: TRBV28
D: -
J: TRBJ1-4
length: 16
DNA: TGTGCCAGCAGTGCGCCCACAGCTAACTTTAATGAAAAACTGTTTTTT
CDR3: CASSAPTANFNEKLFF

size: -
V: TRBV23-1
D: -
J: TRBJ1-1
length: 14
DNA: TGCGCCAGCAGCCATAGGGAGAGGAACACTGAAGCTTTCTTT
CDR3: CASSHRERNTEAFF

size: -
V: TRBV4-3
D: -
J: TRBJ2-3
length: 13
DNA: TGCGCCAGCAGCCAAGTTACCGGAGATACGCAGTATTTT
CDR3: CASSQVTGDTQYF

size: -
V: TRBV6-5
D: TRBD1
J: TRBJ2-5
length: 16
DNA: TGTGCCAGCAGTTACTCTCAGGGGGCTGACCAAGAGACCCAGTACTTC
CDR3: CASSYSQGADQETQYF

size: -
V: TRBV28
D: TRBD2
J: TRBJ2-5
length: 18
DNA: TGTGCCAGCAGCTTATTATTGACTAGCGGGGGGGCGAGGGAGACCCAGTACTTC
CDR3: CASSLLLTSGGARETQYF

size: -
V: TRBV7-4
D: -
J: TRBJ1-2
length: 13
DNA: TGTGCCAGCAGCTCCTCTGGAGCCCTCGGCTACACCTTC
CDR3: CASSSSGALGYTF

size: -
V: TRBV9
D: TRBD1
J: TRBJ1-5
length: 15
DNA: TGTGCCAGCAGCTCGAGAGGGACAGGGGGTCAGCCCCAGCATTTT
CDR3: CASSSRGTGGQPQHF

size: -
V: TRBV14
D: -
J: TRBJ1-3
length: 15
DNA: TGTGCCAGCAGCCAAGATACAGTCTCTGGAAACACCATATATTTT
CDR3: CASSQDTVSGNTIYF

size: few
V: TRBV27
D: TRBD1
J: TRBJ1-1
length: 18
DNA: TGTGCCAGCAGCACCTCATTTCTAGGACAGGGGGCATTCACTGAAGCTTTCTTT
CDR3: CASSTSFLGQGAFTEAFF

size: -
V: TRBV19
D: -
J: TRBJ1-5
length: 12
DNA: TGTGCCAGTAGCAGGGGCAATCAGTCCCAGCATTTT
CDR3: CASSRGNQSQHF

size: few
V: TRBV5-1
D: TRBD1
J: TRBJ1-6
length: 15
DNA: TGCGCCAGCAGGACAGGGCCATCGGATAATTCACCCCTCCACTTT
CDR3: CASRTGPSDNSPLHF

size: -
V: TRBV4-1
D: -
J: TRBJ1-1
length: 14
DNA: TGCGCCAGCACAATAATGGGGGGGCTCACTGAAGCTTTCTTT
CDR3: CASTIMGGLTEAFF

size: -
V: TRBV29-1
D: -
J: TRBJ2-1
length: 20
DNA: TGCAGCGTTGAATCCCGGTTGGACTTGCATAAGCAGCCCTCCTACAATGAGCAGTTCTTC
CDR3: CSVESRLDLHKQPSYNEQFF

size: once
V: TRBV27
D: TRBD2
J: TRBJ2-7
length: 15
DNA: TGTGCCAGCAGTTTTAGCGGGGGGACCTACTACGAGCAGTACTTC
CDR3: CASSFSGGTYYEQYF

size: -
V: TRBV4-1
D: TRBD2
J: TRBJ2-1
length: 15
DNA: TGCGCCAGCAGCCATTTAGCGGGGAGCTACAATGAGCAGTTCTTC
CDR3: CASSHLAGSYNEQFF

size: -
V: TRBV7-8
D: -
J: TRBJ2-6
length: 14
DNA: TGTGCCAGCAGCAGGCAGCGCTGGGCCAACGTCCTGACTTTC
CDR3: CASSRQRWANVLTF